The next 6 T cell receptor beta chains were all read from a single sample in a study of blood T cell repertoires in COVID-19 (TCRdb year 2020). Library construction relied on the immunoSEQ multiplex PCR assay. TCRdb stores this immuneACCESS table with in-frame sequences only. Part of the clones is absent; in the studies checked, under half of the shortfall reflects unresolved V genes, and no reason is known for the rest. The sample yields some 180,000 clones; roughly 84% were counted once. The biggest ten clones account for 3.2% of the sample. The source material was PBMCs or T cells enriched from blood (not recorded which). These receptor sequences come from a woman aged 25-40 years who had been exposed to COVID-19.

The chain links TRBV12-5 to TRBJ2-3; D remains ambiguous. The CDR3 totals 13 residues. Trimming shortened V by 2 bases and J by 2 bases, and 5 bases separated the two germline ends. Germline values: CDR1 LGHNT, CDR2 FRNRAP. The chain's CDR3 is CASGLFNTDTQYF. The CDR3 DNA reads TGTGCTAGTGGTTTGTTTAACACAGATACGCAGTATTTT. Combining the CDR3 with reference TRBV12-5 and TRBJ2-3 gives the whole variable domain DARVTQTPRHKVTEMGQEVTMRCQPILGHNTVFWYRQTMMQGLELLAYFRNRAPLDDSGMPKDRFSAEMPDATLATLKIQPSEPRDSAVYFCASGLFNTDTQYFGPGTRLTVL.

This clone occurred once. The V and J genes are TRBV6-5 and TRBJ1-1, with D unresolved. Trimming cost V 5 bases and J 0 bases, with 4 bases left between them. The CDR3 spans 12 residues. Germline loops: CDR1 MNHEY, CDR2 SVGAGI. CDR3 DNA sequence: TGTGCCAGCAGTCGTCTGAACACTGAAGCTTTCTTT. It is translated as CASSRLNTEAFF.

The chain is built from TRBV19 and TRBJ1-2, with TRBD1 as a possible D gene (5 bases). This CDR3 comprises 13 residues. Deletions cut 7 bases from V and 2 bases from J, with 11 bases between. Per the germline V gene, CDR1 is LNHDA and CDR2 is SQIVND (reference sequence). The DNA for the CDR3 is TGTGCCAGTATACCTCAGGGAAACTATGGCTACACCTTC. Translating gives CASIPQGNYGYTF.

The chain links TRBV6-5 to TRBJ1-1; D possibly corresponds to TRBD1 (5 bases). Trimming took off 5 bases at V and 1 base at J, with 8 bases between the two ends. This CDR3 is built from 13 residues. CDR1 and CDR2 from the germline V gene are MNHEY and SVGAGI. Here the CDR3 reads CASSTQGNTEAFF. DNA for the CDR3: TGTGCCAGCAGTACGCAGGGGAACACTGAAGCTTTCTTT.

In its sample, this clone was seen once. This chain joins TRBV12-3 or TRBV12-4 and TRBJ1-2; D ambiguous. Trimming took off 9 bases at V and 7 bases at J, with 15 bases between the two ends. This CDR3 is 12 amino acids long. The CDR3 bases are TGTGCCAGTGAGGGATACCCAGGTGGCTACACCTTC. Protein product: CASEGYPGGYTF.

The chain carries TRBV19 and TRBJ2-3; 9 bases fit TRBD2. The CDR3 is made up of 14 amino acids. The V gene's germline CDR1 is LNHDA and CDR2 SQIVND (reference sequence). The V and J ends lost 6 bases and 2 bases, in that order; junction bases with no gene match: 3. CDR3 region: CASRKRGATDTQYF. The CDR3, as DNA: TGTGCCAGTAGAAAGCGGGGGGCCACAGATACGCAGTATTTT.